The next 6 T cell receptor beta chains were all read from a single sample in a study of immune cell composition in non-small cell lung cancer. Sequencing was performed with immunoSEQ multiplex PCR; in TCRdb, only in-frame clones are kept and a portion is missing. The sample records about 2,900 clones, 70% to 80% being singletons. Sequencing was carried out using lung tumor tissue. These receptors all come from a human donor with non-small cell lung cancer.

CDR3 residues: CSALKTSGTDTQYF. The CDR3 DNA reads as TGCAGCGCCCTTAAGACTAGCGGCACAGATACGCAGTATTTT. This sequence joins TRBV29-1 and TRBJ2-3; 8 bases map to TRBD2. This CDR3 contains 14 residues. The ends lost 7 bases at V and 1 base at J; junction bases unmatched: 7. Germline V CDR1 and CDR2: SQVTM, ANQGSEA.

The genes are TRBV27 and TRBJ2-1; the match to TRBD2 covers 8 bases. With V trimmed by 3 bases and J by 4 bases, 8 bases remained unmatched. This CDR3 is built from 16 residues. Germline V gives CDR1 MNHEY, CDR2 SMNVEV (reference sequence). This chain's CDR3 is CASSFTISGAYNEQFF. The CDR3 nucleotides are TGTGCCAGCAGTTTTACTATTAGCGGGGCTTACAATGAGCAGTTCTTC.

V is TRBV5-1 and J is TRBJ2-3; 9 bases line up with TRBD2. The CDR3 is 17 residues long. Germline-derived CDR1 and CDR2 are SGHRS and YFSETQ. J lost 5 bases, V lost 4 bases, and 14 bases had no gene match. In DNA form, the CDR3 reads TGCGCCAGCAGCCGCGGCCGAGCGGGAGGCCCGGGAGATACGCAGTATTTT. Translated, it gives CASSRGRAGGPGDTQYF. The whole variable domain, filled in from reference TRBV5-1 and TRBJ2-3, reads KAGVTQTPRYLIKTRGQQVTLSCSPISGHRSVSWYQQTPGQGLQFLFEYFSETQRNKGNFPGRFSGRQFSNSRSEMNVSTLELGDSALYLCASSRGRAGGPGDTQYFGPGTRLTVL.

As regards this clone: This sample also contains other DNA sequences that code for the same CDR3. The V gene is TRBV5-4, the J gene TRBJ2-5; D possibly corresponds to TRBD2 (5 bases). This CDR3 contains 15 residues. Trimming shortened V by 0 bases and J by 1 base, and 10 bases separated the two germline ends. The germline gives CDR1 SGHNT, CDR2 YYREEE (reference sequence). The CDR3 here is CASSLVLAGQETQYF. Here the CDR3 DNA reads TGTGCCAGCAGCTTGGTCCTAGCTGGCCAAGAGACCCAGTACTTC.

The genes are TRBV6-1 and TRBJ2-6; TRBD1 matches 8 bases. V dropped 5 bases and J dropped 11; count of bases not matched to a gene: 11. CDR3 size: 15 residues. Per germline, CDR1 MNHNS and CDR2 SASEGT. The CDR3 DNA sequence: TGTGCCAGCAGTTCAGGGTCAACAGGGGGTGACGTCCTGACTTTC. Amino acids: CASSSGSTGGDVLTF.

V gene TRBV19 combines with J gene TRBJ2-7; 8 bases are shared with TRBD2. The J segment lost 5 bases and the V segment lost 5 bases, leaving 8 bases of the junction unmatched. The CDR3 has 14 residues. Germline V gene lookup returns CDR1 LNHDA and CDR2 SQIVND (reference sequence). Here the CDR3 reads CASSVTGGVNEQYF. For the CDR3, the DNA is TGTGCCAGTAGTGTCACGGGGGGGGTGAACGAGCAGTACTTC.